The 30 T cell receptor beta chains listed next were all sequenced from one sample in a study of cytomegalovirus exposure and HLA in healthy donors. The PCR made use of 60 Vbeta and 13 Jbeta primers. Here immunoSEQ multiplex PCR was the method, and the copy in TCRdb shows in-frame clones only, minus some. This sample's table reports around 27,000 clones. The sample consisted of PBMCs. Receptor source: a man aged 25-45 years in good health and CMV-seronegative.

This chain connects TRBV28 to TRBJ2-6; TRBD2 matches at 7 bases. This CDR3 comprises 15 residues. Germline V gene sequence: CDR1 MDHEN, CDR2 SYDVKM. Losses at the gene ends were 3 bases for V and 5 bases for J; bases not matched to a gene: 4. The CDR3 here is CASSLGGERANVLTF. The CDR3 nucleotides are TGTGCCAGCAGTTTGGGAGGGGAGCGGGCCAACGTCCTGACTTTC.

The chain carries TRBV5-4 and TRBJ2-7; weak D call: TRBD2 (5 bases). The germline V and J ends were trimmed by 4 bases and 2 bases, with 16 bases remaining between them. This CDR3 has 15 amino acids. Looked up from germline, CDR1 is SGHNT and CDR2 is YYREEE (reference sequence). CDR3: CASSPGIAWAYEQYF. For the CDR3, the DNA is TGTGCCAGCAGCCCTGGGATAGCGTGGGCCTACGAGCAGTACTTC.

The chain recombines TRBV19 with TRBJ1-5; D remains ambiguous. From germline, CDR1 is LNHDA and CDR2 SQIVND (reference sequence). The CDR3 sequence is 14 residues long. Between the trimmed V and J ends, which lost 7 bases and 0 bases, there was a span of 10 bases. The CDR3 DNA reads TGTGCCAGTAACGAGAATTATAGCAATCAGCCCCAGCATTTT. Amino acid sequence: CASNENYSNQPQHF.

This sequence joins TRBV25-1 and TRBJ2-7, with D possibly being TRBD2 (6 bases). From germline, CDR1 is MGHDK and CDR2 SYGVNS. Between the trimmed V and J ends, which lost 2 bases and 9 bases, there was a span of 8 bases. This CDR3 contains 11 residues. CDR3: CASSEGGVQYF. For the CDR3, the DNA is TGTGCCAGCAGTGAAGGAGGGGTGCAGTACTTC.

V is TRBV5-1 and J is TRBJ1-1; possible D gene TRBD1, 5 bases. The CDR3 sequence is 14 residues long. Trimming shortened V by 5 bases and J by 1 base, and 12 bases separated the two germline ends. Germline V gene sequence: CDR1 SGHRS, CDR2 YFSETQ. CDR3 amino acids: CASREGPGNTEAFF. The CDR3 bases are TGCGCCAGCAGGGAGGGACCCGGGAACACTGAAGCTTTCTTT.

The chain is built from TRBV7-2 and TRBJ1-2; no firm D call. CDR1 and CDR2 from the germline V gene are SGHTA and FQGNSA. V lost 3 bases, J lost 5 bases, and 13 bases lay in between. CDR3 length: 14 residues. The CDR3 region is CASSFISGDYGYTF. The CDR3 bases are TGTGCCAGCAGCTTTATATCCGGGGATTATGGCTACACCTTC.

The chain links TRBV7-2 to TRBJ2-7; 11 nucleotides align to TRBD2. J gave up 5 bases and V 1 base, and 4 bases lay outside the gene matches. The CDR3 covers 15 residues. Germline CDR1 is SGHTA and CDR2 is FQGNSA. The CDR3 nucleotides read TGTGCCAGCAGCTTAGGGCTAGCGGGGGGCCACGAGCAGTACTTC. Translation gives CASSLGLAGGHEQYF.

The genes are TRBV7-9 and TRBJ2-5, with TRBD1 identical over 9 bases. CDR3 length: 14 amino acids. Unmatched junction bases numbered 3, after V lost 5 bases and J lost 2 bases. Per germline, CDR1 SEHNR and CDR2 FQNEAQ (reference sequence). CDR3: CASSQGQGQETQYF. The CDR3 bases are TGTGCCAGCAGCCAAGGACAGGGGCAAGAGACCCAGTACTTC.

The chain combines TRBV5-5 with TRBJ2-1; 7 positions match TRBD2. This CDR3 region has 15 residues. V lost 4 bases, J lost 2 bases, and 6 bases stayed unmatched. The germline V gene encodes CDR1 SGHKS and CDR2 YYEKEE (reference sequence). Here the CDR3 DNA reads TGTGCCAGCAGCCTGGAGGGAGGGGCCTACAATGAGCAGTTCTTC. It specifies CASSLEGGAYNEQFF. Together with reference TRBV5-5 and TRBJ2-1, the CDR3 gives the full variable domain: DAGVTQSPTHLIKTRGQQVTLRCSPISGHKSVSWYQQVLGQGPQFIFQYYEKEERGRGNFPDRFSARQFPNYSSELNVNALLLGDSALYLCASSLEGGAYNEQFFGPGTRLTVL.

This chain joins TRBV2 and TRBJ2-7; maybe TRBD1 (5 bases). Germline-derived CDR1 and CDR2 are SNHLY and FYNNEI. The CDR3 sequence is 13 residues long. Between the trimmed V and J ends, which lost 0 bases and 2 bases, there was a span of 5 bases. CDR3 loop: CASSEADTYEQYF. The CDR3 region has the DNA TGTGCCAGCAGTGAAGCGGACACCTACGAGCAGTACTTC.

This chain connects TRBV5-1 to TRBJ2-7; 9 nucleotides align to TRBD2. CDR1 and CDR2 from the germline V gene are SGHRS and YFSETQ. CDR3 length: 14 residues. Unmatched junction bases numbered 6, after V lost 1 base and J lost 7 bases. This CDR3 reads CASSLTSGFREQYF. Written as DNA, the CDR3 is TGCGCCAGCAGCTTGACTAGCGGGTTTCGAGAGCAGTACTTC.

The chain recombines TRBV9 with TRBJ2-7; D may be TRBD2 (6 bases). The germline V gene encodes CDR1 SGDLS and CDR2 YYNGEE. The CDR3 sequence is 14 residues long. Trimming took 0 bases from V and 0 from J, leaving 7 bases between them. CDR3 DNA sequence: TGTGCCAGCAGCGTAGCGGGACTCTCCTACGAGCAGTACTTC. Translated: CASSVAGLSYEQYF. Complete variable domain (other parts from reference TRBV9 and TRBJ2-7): DSGVTQTPKHLITATGQRVTLRCSPRSGDLSVYWYQQSLDQGLQFLIQYYNGEERAKGNILERFSAQQFPDLHSELNLSSLELGDSALYFCASSVAGLSYEQYFGPGTRLTVT.

The CDR3 bases are TGTGCCAGCAGCTTAGTAGCGACTAGCGGGAGCTACGAGCAGTACTTC. This encodes CASSLVATSGSYEQYF. The chain couples TRBV11-2 to TRBJ2-7; the match to TRBD2 covers 12 bases. CDR1 and CDR2 (germline): SGHAT, FQNNGV. This CDR3 is 16 amino acids long. V shed 1 base and J 3 bases; nucleotides not matched to a gene: 4.

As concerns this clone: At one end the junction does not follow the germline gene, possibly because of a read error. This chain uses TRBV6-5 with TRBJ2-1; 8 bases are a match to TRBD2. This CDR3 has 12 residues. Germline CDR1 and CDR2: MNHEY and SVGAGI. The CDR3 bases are TGTGCCAGCAGTTTCTCGGGGGGGCCGGGGGTCTTC. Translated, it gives CASSFSGGPGVF.

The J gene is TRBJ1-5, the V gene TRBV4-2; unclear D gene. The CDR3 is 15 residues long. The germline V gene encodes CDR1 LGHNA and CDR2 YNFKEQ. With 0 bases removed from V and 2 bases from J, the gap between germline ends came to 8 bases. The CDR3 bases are TGTGCCAGCAGCCAAGAAACCAGGCGCAATCAGCCCCAGCATTTT. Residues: CASSQETRRNQPQHF.

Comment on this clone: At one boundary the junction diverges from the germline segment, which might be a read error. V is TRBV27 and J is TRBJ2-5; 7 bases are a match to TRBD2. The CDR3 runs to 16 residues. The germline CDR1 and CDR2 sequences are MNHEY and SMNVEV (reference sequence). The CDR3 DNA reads TGTGCCGGCAGTTTAGCGGGCGCGGGAACTCAAGAGACCCAGTACTTC. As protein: CAGSLAGAGTQETQYF.

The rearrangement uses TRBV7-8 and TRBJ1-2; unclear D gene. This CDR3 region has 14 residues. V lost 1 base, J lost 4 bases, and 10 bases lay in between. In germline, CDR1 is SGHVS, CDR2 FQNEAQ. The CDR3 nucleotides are TGTGCCAGCAGCTTAGGGGAGATGGGCTATGGCTACACCTTC. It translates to CASSLGEMGYGYTF.

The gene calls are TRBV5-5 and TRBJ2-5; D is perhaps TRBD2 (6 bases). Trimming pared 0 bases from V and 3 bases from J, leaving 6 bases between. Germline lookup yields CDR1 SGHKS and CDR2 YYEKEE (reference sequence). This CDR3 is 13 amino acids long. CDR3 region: CASSLGGEETQYF. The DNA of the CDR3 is TGTGCCAGCAGCTTGGGGGGGGAAGAGACCCAGTACTTC.

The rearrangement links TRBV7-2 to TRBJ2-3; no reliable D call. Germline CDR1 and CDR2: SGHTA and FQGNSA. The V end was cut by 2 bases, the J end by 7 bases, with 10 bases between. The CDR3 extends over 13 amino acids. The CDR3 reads CASSLHDWNTQYF. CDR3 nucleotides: TGTGCCAGCAGCTTACATGACTGGAATACGCAGTATTTT.

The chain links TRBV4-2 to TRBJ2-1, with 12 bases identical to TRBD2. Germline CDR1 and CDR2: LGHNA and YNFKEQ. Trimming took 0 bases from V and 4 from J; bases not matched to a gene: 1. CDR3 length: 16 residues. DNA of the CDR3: TGTGCCAGCAGCCAAGATGGGACTAGCGGGTACAATGAGCAGTTCTTC. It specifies CASSQDGTSGYNEQFF.

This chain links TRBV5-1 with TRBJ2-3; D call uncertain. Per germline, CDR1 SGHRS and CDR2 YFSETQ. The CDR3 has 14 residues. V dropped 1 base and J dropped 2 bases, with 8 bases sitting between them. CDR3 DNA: TGCGCCAGCAGCTTGCAACAGTTCACAGATACGCAGTATTTT. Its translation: CASSLQQFTDTQYF.

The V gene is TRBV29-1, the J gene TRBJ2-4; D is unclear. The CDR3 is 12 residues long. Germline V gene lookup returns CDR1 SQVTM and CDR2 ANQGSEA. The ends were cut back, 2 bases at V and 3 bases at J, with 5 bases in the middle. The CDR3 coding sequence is TGCAGCGTTGAACTCGGCAAAAACATTCAGTACTTC. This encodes CSVELGKNIQYF.

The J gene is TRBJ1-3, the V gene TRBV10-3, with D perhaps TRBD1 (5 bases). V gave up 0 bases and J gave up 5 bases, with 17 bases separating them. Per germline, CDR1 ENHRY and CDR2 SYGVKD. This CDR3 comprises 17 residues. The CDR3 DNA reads TGTGCCATCAGTGAGTCGATGACAGAATACAGACGAAACACCATATATTTT. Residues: CAISESMTEYRRNTIYF.

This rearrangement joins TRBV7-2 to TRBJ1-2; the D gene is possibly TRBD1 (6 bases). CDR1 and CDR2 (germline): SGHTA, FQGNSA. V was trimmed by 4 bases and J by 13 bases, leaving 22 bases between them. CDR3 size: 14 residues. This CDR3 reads CASSSPTGFLFSTF. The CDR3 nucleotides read TGTGCCAGCAGCTCACCAACAGGGTTTTTATTCTCCACCTTC.

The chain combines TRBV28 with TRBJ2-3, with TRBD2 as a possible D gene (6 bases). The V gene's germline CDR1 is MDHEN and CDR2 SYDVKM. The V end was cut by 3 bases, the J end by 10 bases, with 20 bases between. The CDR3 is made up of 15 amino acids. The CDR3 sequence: CASSFAGTLRGSQYF. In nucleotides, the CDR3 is TGTGCCAGCAGTTTCGCCGGGACCCTGCGGGGATCGCAGTATTTT. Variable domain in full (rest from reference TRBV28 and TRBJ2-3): DVKVTQSSRYLVKRTGEKVFLECVQDMDHENMFWYRQDPGLGLRLIYFSYDVKMKEKGDIPEGYSVSREKKERFSLILESASTNQTSMYLCASSFAGTLRGSQYFGPGTRLTVL.

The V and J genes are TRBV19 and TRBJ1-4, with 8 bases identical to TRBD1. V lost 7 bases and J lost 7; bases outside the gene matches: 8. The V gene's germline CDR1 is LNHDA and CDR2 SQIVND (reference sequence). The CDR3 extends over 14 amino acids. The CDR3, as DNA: TGTGCCAGTAACACACAGGGGGGCGGTGAAAAACTGTTTTTT. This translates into CASNTQGGGEKLFF.

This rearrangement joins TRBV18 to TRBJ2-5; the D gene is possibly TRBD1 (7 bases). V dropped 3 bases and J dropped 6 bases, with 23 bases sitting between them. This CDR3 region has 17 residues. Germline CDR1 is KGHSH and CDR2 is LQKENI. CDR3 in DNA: TGTGCCAGCTCACCTCCCAACAGGGGCTCGGGGGCAAAGACCCAGTACTTC. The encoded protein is CASSPPNRGSGAKTQYF.

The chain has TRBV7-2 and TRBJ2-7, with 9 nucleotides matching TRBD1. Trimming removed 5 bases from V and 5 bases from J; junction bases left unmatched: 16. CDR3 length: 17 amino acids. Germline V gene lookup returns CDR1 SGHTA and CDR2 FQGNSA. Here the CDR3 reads CASSPLFGTGRLNEQYF. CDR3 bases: TGTGCCAGCAGCCCCCTGTTTGGGACAGGGAGATTGAACGAGCAGTACTTC.

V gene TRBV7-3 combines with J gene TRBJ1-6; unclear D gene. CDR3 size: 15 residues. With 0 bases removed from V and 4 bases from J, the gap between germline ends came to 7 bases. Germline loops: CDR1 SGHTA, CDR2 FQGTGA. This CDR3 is CASSLTGQYNSPLHF. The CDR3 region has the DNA TGTGCCAGCAGCTTAACGGGCCAATATAATTCACCCCTCCACTTT.

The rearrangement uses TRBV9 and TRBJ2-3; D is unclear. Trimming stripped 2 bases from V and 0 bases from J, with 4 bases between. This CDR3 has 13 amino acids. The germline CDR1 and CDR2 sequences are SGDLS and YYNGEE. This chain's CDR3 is CASSVSSTDTQYF. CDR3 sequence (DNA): TGTGCCAGCAGCGTCTCTAGCACAGATACGCAGTATTTT.